This T cell receptor beta chain was sequenced for a study of T cells in Graves' hyperthyroidism and ophthalmopathy. Study results and limitations: Most thyroid clonotypes that were expanded above 0.001 also turned up in blood. From stable hyperthyroidism, ophthalmopathy was set apart by a 13 V-J model.

TCR beta CDR3 region amplification was performed from RNA transcripts. Carried out on the TCR CDR3, a first-round RT-PCR used the HTBI primer set. One entry per CDR3 protein results from TCRdb running MiXCR on the multiplex PCR reads. Among about 520,000 distinct CDR3 sequences listed, more than 20% were seen once. There are 12 residues in the CDR3. Losses at the gene ends were 6 bases for V and 3 bases for J; bases not matched to a gene: 0. The germline gives CDR1 SNHLY, CDR2 FYNNEI. In making diagnoses, clinical symptoms, serum thyroxine and TRAb, thyroid ultrasound and orbital computed tomography were all used. This clonotype was recorded many times. Its antigen is not known.

Sequenced: blood. The sequence came from a man in his late teens or twenties with Graves' hyperthyroidism. The rearrangement joins TRBV2 to TRBJ2-7; TRBD1 agrees at 9 bases. CDR3: CASRGQGYEQYF. The CDR3 nucleotides read TGTGCCAGCAGGGGACAGGGCTACGAGCAGTACTTC.